This T cell receptor (beta chain) was identified in a study of blood T cell repertoires in COVID-19. Clones were sequenced by immunoSEQ multiplex PCR, and TCRdb holds only the in-frame ones, with some missing. The sample lists about 210,000 clones; approximately 86% were seen once. The CDR3 sequence is 15 residues long. Trimming stripped 5 bases from V and 6 bases from J, with 20 bases between. Germline CDR1 is SGHVS and CDR2 is FNYEAQ. Sequencing was carried out using PBMCs or T cells enriched from blood (not recorded which). This sequence joins TRBV7-6 and TRBJ2-7, with a weak D call TRBD1 (6 bases). The TCR sequence derives from a man between 18 and 35 years old with acute COVID-19. This CDR3 reads CASSLRDPRGCEQYF. As DNA, the CDR3 is TGTGCCAGCAGCCTTCGGGACCCCAGGGGCTGCGAGCAGTACTTC.